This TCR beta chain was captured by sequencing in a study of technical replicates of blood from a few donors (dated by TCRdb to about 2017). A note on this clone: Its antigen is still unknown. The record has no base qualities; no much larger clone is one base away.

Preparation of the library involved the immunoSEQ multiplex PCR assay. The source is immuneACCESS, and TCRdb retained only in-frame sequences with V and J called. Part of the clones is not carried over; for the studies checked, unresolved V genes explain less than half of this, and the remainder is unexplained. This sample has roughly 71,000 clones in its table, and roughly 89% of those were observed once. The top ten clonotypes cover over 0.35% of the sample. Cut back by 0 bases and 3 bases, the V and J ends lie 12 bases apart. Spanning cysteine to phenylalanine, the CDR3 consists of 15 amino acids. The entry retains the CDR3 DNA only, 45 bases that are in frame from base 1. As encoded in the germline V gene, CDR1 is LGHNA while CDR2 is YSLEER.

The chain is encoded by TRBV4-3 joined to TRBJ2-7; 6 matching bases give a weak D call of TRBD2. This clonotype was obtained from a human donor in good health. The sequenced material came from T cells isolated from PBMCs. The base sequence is TGCGCCAGCAGCCAAGAACAACTAGCCAACTACGAGCAGTACTTC. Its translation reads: CASSQEQLANYEQYF.